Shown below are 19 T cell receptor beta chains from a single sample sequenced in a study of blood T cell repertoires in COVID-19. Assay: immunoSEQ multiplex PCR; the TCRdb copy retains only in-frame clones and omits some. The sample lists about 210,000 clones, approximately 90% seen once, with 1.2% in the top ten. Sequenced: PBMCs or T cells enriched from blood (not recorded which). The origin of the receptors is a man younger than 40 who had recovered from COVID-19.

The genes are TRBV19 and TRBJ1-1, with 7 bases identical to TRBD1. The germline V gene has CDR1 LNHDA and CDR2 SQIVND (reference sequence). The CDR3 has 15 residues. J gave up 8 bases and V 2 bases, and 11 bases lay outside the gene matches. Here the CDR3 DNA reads TGTGCCAGTAGTATAAACCCCTCGGACAGGTGGGAAGCTTTCTTT. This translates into CASSINPSDRWEAFF.

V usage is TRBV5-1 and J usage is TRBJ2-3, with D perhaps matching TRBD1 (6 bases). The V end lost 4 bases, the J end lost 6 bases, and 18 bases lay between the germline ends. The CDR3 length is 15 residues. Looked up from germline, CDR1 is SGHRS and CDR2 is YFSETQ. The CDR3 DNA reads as TGCGCCAGCAGCCCCAAGAACCAGGGGTCTGATACGCAGTATTTT. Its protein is CASSPKNQGSDTQYF.

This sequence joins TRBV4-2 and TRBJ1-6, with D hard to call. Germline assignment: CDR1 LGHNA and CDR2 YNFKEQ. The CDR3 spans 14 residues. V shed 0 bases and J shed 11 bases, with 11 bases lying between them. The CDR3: CASSQDTTFTPLHF. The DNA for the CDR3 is TGTGCCAGCAGCCAAGATACGACATTCACACCCCTCCACTTT.

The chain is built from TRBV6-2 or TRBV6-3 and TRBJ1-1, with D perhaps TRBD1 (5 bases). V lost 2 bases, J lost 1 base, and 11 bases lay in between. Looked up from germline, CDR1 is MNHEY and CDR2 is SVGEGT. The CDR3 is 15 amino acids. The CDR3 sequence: CASSYMGRENTEAFF. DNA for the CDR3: TGTGCCAGCAGTTACATGGGCAGGGAGAACACTGAAGCTTTCTTT.

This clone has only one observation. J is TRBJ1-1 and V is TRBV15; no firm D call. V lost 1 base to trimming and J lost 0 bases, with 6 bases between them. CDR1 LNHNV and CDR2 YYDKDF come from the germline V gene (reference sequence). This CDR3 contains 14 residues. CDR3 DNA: TGTGCCACCAGCAGAGGAGGGATGAACACTGAAGCTTTCTTT. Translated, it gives CATSRGGMNTEAFF.

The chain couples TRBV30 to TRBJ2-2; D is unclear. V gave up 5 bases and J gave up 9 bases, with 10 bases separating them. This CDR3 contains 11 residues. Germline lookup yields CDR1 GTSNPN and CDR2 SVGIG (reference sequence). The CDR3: CAWAPTRELFF. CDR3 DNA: TGTGCCTGGGCCCCGACACGGGAGCTGTTTTTT.

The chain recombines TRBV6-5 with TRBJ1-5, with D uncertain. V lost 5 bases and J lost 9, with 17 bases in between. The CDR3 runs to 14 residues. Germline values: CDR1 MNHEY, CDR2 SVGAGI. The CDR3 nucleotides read TGTGCCAGCAGTAGGACGGGGTTTGATGGGCCCCAGCATTTT. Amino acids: CASSRTGFDGPQHF.

CDR3 protein: CASSKGQGGNQPQHF. CDR3 bases: TGCGCCAGCAGCAAGGGACAGGGAGGCAATCAGCCCCAGCATTTT. The V call is TRBV5-1, the J call TRBJ1-5; 9 bases match TRBD1. CDR1 is SGHRS, CDR2 YFSETQ, per germline. V was clipped by 4 bases and J by 2 bases; unmatched bases: 4. This CDR3 has 15 amino acids. Full variable domain (outside the CDR3, taken from reference TRBV5-1 and TRBJ1-5): KAGVTQTPRYLIKTRGQQVTLSCSPISGHRSVSWYQQTPGQGLQFLFEYFSETQRNKGNFPGRFSGRQFSNSRSEMNVSTLELGDSALYLCASSKGQGGNQPQHFGDGTRLSIL.

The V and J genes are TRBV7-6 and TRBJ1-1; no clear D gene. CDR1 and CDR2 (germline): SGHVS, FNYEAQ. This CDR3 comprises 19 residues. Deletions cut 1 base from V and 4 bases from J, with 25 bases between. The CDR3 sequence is CASSLELGGVGNRGTEAFF. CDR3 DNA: TGTGCCAGCAGCTTAGAGTTAGGCGGGGTGGGAAATAGAGGCACTGAAGCTTTCTTT.

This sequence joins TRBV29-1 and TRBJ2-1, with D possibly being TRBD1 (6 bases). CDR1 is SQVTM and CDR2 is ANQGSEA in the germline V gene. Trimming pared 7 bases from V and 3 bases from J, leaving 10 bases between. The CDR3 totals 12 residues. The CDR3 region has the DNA TGCAGCGCAAGGACAGACTACAATGAGCAGTTCTTC. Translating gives CSARTDYNEQFF.

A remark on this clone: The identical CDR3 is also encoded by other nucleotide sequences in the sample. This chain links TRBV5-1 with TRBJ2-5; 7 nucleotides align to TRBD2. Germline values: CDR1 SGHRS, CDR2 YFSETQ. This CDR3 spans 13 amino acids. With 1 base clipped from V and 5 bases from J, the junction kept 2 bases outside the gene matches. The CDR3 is CASSLRGGETQYF. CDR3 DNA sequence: TGCGCCAGCAGCTTGCGGGGAGGGGAGACCCAGTACTTC.

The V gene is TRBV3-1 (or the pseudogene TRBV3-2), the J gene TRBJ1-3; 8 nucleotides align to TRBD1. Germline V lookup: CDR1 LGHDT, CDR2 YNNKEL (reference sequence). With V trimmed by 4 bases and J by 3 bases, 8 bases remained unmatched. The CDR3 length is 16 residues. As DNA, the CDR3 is TGTGCCAGCAGCCTAGAGACAGGGGCTGATGGAAACACCATATATTTT. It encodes CASSLETGADGNTIYF.

CDR3 in DNA: TGTGCCAGCAGTCGGACAGGGGGCTCCTACGAGCAGTACTTC. Its translation is CASSRTGGSYEQYF. The V call is TRBV5-4, the J call TRBJ2-7; TRBD1 agrees at 10 bases. The CDR3 runs 14 residues. Germline V gene data show CDR1 as SGHNT and CDR2 as YYREEE (reference sequence). J gave up 0 bases and V 5 bases, and 2 bases lay outside the gene matches.

In nucleotides, the CDR3 is TGTGCCAGCAGCTTTCGGACAGGAGGTAACTATGGCTACACCTTC. It translates to CASSFRTGGNYGYTF. The rearrangement uses TRBV13 and TRBJ1-2; TRBD1 aligns across 7 bases. Germline-derived CDR1 and CDR2 are PRHDT and FYEKMQ (reference sequence). V was clipped by 3 bases and J by 1 base; unmatched bases: 5. CDR3 length equals 15 residues.

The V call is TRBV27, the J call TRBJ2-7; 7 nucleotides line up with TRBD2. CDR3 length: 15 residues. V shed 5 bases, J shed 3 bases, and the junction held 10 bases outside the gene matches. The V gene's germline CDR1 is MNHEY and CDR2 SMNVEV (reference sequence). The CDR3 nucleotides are TGTGCCAGCAGTCCCTTGGGAGGGGTCGACTACGAGCAGTACTTC. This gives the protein CASSPLGGVDYEQYF.

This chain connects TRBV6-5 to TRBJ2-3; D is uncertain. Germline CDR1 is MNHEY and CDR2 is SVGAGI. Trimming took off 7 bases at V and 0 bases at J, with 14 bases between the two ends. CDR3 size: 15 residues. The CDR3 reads CASTISSSSTDTQYF. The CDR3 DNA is TGTGCCAGCACCATATCTAGTTCTAGCACAGATACGCAGTATTTT.

The CDR3 DNA reads as TGTGCCAGTAGCGAGACAGGTAACACTGAAGCTTTCTTT. Amino acid sequence: CASSETGNTEAFF. V and J are TRBV19 and TRBJ1-1, with a weak D call TRBD1 (6 bases). Germline V gene sequence: CDR1 LNHDA, CDR2 SQIVND (reference sequence). This CDR3 has 13 amino acids. With 6 bases removed from V and 2 bases from J, the gap between germline ends came to 10 bases.

The CDR3 loop reads CASSHSGNKNEQFF. CDR3 in DNA: TGTGCCAGCAGTCATAGCGGGAATAAGAATGAGCAGTTCTTC. V usage is TRBV28 and J usage is TRBJ2-1; 8 nucleotides line up with TRBD2. Trimming cost V 5 bases and J 7 bases; bases outside gene matches: 7. Looked up from germline, CDR1 is MDHEN and CDR2 is SYDVKM. The CDR3 covers 14 residues.

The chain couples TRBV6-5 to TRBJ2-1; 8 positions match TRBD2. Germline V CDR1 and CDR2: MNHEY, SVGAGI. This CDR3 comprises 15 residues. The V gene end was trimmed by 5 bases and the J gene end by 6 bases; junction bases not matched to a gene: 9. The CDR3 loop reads CASSTAGTSGNEQFF. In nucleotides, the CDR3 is TGTGCCAGCAGTACCGCCGGGACTAGTGGCAATGAGCAGTTCTTC.